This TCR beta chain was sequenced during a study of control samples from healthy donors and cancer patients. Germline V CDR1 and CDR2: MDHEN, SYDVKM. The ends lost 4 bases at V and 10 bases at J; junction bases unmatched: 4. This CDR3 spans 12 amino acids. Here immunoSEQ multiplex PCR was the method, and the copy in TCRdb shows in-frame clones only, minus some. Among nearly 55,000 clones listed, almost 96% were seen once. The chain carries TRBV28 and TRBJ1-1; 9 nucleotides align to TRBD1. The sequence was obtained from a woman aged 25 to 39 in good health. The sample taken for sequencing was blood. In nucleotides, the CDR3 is TGTGCCAGCAGTTCCCCGACAGGGGGAGCTTTCTTT. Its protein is CASSSPTGGAFF. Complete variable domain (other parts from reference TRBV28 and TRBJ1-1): DVKVTQSSRYLVKRTGEKVFLECVQDMDHENMFWYRQDPGLGLRLIYFSYDVKMKEKGDIPEGYSVSREKKERFSLILESASTNQTSMYLCASSSPTGGAFFGQGTRLTVV.